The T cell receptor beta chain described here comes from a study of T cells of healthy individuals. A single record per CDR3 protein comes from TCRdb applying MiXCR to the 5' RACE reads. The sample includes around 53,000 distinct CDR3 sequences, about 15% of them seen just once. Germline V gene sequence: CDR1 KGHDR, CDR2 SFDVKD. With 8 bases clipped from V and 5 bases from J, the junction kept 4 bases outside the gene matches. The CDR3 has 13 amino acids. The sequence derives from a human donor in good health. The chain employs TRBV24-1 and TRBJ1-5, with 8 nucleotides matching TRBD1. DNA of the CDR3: TGTGCCACCAACGACAGGGGCGATCAGCCCCAGCATTTT. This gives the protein CATNDRGDQPQHF.